The TCR beta chain described here comes from a study of cytomegalovirus exposure and HLA in healthy donors. General study results and limits: The study designated some 180 TCR beta chains cytomegalovirus-associated. Specificity of three CMV-associated chains for CMV antigens was verified in vitro. The dataset shows that most TCR sequences were rare, while some public TCRs occurred in many donors. Reports showed the classifier diagnosing cytomegalovirus status with high specificity and sensitivity.

CDR1 is MNHEY and CDR2 is SVGAGI in the germline V gene. The CDR3 covers 14 residues. V gave up 2 bases and J gave up 7 bases; unmatched junction bases: 7. Some clones are missing from TCRdb's copy, which holds only in-frame ones; the method was immunoSEQ multiplex PCR. Here the sample spans 250,000 to 300,000 clones, 90% being singletons. With regard to this clone: The antigen is unknown.

Sequenced material: PBMCs. The chain couples TRBV6-5 to TRBJ2-5; 7 bases match TRBD1. The sequence was collected from a woman younger than 35 in good health and CMV-seronegative. CDR3 bases: TGTGCCAGCAGTTACGGACAGGCCCAGGGGACCCAGTACTTC. Translation: CASSYGQAQGTQYF.